What follows describes a single T cell receptor (beta chain). Only in-frame clones appear in the TCRdb table, and some are missing; sequencing was by immunoSEQ multiplex PCR. The sample records about 160,000 clones, 86% being singletons. These data are taken from a study of cytomegalovirus exposure and HLA in healthy donors. The CDR3 length is 21 residues. Germline loops: CDR1 MGHRA, CDR2 YSYEKL. The V segment lost 4 bases and the J segment 0 bases; nucleotides outside the gene matches: 15. The TCR sequence derives from a woman younger than 30 in good health and CMV-seronegative. This chain uses TRBV4-1 with TRBJ2-1, with 13 bases aligning to TRBD2. The material sequenced was PBMCs. This chain's CDR3 is CASSLTPRGTSGASSYNEQFF. The CDR3, as DNA: TGCGCCAGCAGCCTTACCCCACGCGGGACTAGCGGGGCTAGCTCCTACAATGAGCAGTTCTTC.